Sequencing of this T cell receptor (beta chain) was carried out in a study of T cells in Graves' hyperthyroidism and ophthalmopathy (dated by TCRdb to between 2018 and 2021). Regarding the research as a whole: Peripheral blood was collected at initial diagnosis, before any treatment. TCR Vbeta CDR3 sequencing of 120 to 150 peripheral blood samples (under 45 ophthalmopathy, some 75 hyperthyroidism and 17 progressor patients) is reported in the paper. Whether ophthalmopathy could be predicted prospectively was tested in an independent validation cohort made up of under 20 hyperthyroidism patients plus 17 patients who later progressed to ophthalmopathy. Following sampling, methimazole starting at 30 mg daily was given to hyperthyroidism patients, and high-dose intravenous methylprednisolone was given to ophthalmopathy patients. In addition, the study compared T-cell repertoires in thyroid tissue and in blood from about 6 Graves' hyperthyroidism patients. For training and testing, the 100 or so patients in the discovery cohort were randomly divided in a 7:3 ratio. A discovery cohort of fewer than 110 patients, about 40 with Graves' ophthalmopathy and more than 55 with stable Graves' hyperthyroidism, was used to find distinguishing TCR V-J signatures. What the authors observed across the whole study: Most expanded thyroid clonotypes (frequency above 0.001) were also found in blood, which suggests that blood repertoires may mirror thyroid immune responses. In validation, progression to ophthalmopathy was predicted by the model with approximately 67% sensitivity and under 85% specificity, a median of roughly 6.4 months before onset. Ophthalmopathy was separated from stable hyperthyroidism by a 13 V-J signature model, with over 85% sensitivity and just over 81% specificity obtained in cross-validation and 80%/75% obtained in testing. Sample size was not statistically predetermined, and investigators were not blinded to group allocation.

The table lists this clonotype with a few counts. Its specific antigen is unknown. Base qualities are not provided; no much larger clone lies one nucleotide away. Amplification of TCR beta CDR3 regions was carried out from RNA transcripts. The first round of RT-PCR for the TCR CDR3 was performed with the HTBI primer set and the Qiagen OneStep RT-PCR kit. The libraries were constructed in a second round of multiplex PCR and then size-selected and purified. The libraries were sequenced on an Illumina HiSeq2000 using paired-end 100 bp reads. Per the original workflow: SOAPnuke was used to process the raw data, removing reads that contained adapters or uncalled bases, had a mean Phred below 15, or lacked an exact match to the constant primer or identifier. High-quality paired reads were merged with COPE v1.2.5, and unique nucleotide sequences were defined as clonotypes. MiTCR v1.1 was used to align the clonotypes against IMGT TRBV, TRBD and TRBJ reference segments. Only V-J combinations with frequency above 0.0001, covering 99% to 99.2% of repertoires, were analysed. The TCS score was defined as the ratio of F50 (clonal expansion) to E x V (chaos), calculated using BLOSUM62-based TCRdist between CDR3 peptides within each V-J. Welch's t-statistics and random forest reduced just over 500 V-J features to 10 to 15, which were used in a naive Bayes classifier (R e1071). TCRdb trimmed public reads at Q25 via fastp, called clones via MiXCR and kept in-frame beta chains. Merged by CDR3 protein, the rows form single entries marked with the most common genes and DNA. TCRdb's processing, not the authors' own work, is the source of the V and J calls. The sample contains around 620,000 distinct CDR3 sequences, 13% to 15% of them found a single time. The top ten clonotypes cover approximately 6.4% of the sample.

The CDR3 spans 18 residues, from the cysteine through the phenylalanine. Kept here is only the CDR3 DNA, which spans 54 bases and is read in frame from base 1. Per the germline V gene, MNHEY is the CDR1 and SVGAGI is the CDR2. V lost 0 bases and J lost 4 bases, and the count of bases not matched to a germline gene is 11. Ophthalmopathy patients had moderately to severely active disease, with a Clinical Activity Score of 3 or more, a NOSPECS grade of 4 or more, and a disease duration of less than 3 months. Patients with uncontrolled infections, other autoimmune diseases, pregnancy or lactation were excluded. Diagnoses were based on clinical symptoms, serum thyroxine and TRAb, thyroid ultrasound and orbital computed tomography. PBMCs were isolated from about 9 ml of fresh peripheral blood by Ficoll-Paque density gradient centrifugation. Total RNA was extracted with Trizol reagent, and quality was checked on an Agilent 2100 Bioanalyzer.

The chain is assembled from TRBV6-5 and TRBJ2-4; 8 central nucleotides agree with TRBD1. Sequencing was done on a sample of blood. The TCR was taken from a woman aged 18-29 years with Graves' ophthalmopathy. The DNA sequence follows: TGTGCCAGCAGTTACTCCCCAGGACAGGGAGTGGATAAAAACATTCAGTACTTC. Its protein reads: CASSYSPGQGVDKNIQYF.